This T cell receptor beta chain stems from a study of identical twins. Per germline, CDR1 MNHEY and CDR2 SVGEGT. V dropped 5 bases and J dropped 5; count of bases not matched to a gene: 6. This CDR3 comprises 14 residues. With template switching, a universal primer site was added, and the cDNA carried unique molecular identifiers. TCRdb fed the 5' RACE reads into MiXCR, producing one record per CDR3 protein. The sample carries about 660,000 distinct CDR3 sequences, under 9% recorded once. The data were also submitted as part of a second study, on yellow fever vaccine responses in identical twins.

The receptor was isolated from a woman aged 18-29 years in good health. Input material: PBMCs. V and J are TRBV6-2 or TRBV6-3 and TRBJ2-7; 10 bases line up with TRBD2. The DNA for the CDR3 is TGTGCCAGCAGTGGACTAGCGGAATCCCACGAGCAGTACTTC. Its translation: CASSGLAESHEQYF.